This entry concerns a single TCR beta chain. These data are taken from a study of T cell changes during pregnancy in multiple sclerosis. The assay was immunoSEQ multiplex PCR, and TCRdb's table has in-frame clones only and misses some. Of around 30,000 clones listed, approximately 89% are singletons. J was trimmed by 2 bases and V by 5 bases; bases with no gene match: 6. This CDR3 region has 15 residues. Germline CDR1 is SNHLY and CDR2 is FYNNEI. The chain joins TRBV2 to TRBJ1-5, with 7 bases aligning to TRBD1. The input for sequencing was CD4+ T cells from peripheral blood mononuclear cells, taken in the second trimester of pregnancy. The TCR originated in a female donor with multiple sclerosis, enrolled in a pregnancy study. In DNA form, the CDR3 reads TGTGCCAGCAGTAGGGACAGCGGCGGCAATCAGCCCCAGCATTTT. As protein: CASSRDSGGNQPQHF.